The sequence of this T cell receptor (beta chain) was determined in a study of a mutant IDH1 vaccine in newly diagnosed glioma (dated by TCRdb to about 2021). Some background on the complete study: Patients received eight vaccinations in weeks 1, 3, 5, 7, 11, 15, 19 and 23, corresponding to visits V03 through V10. Before enrollment, patients had received standard therapy of radiotherapy alone, temozolomide alone, or radiochemotherapy with temozolomide; most received the combination. In the chemotherapy-containing groups, vaccination started alongside temozolomide cycles, whereas in patients who had radiotherapy alone it started 4-6 weeks after radiotherapy. Peripheral blood samples were drawn at six visits, namely V03 (baseline), V05, V07, V10, V12 and V13. Of the roughly 32 patients who were treated, around 62% were male and about 40% were female, and the mean age was around 43 years. Longitudinal TCRB deep sequencing was performed for around 23 treated patients wherever samples were available for exploratory analyses.

The sample's time point, from its label and the paper: week 23, last vaccination. Each vaccine dose, consisting of 300 ug of a 20-mer mutant IDH1 peptide in Montanide, was administered subcutaneously with topical imiquimod. Donors had newly diagnosed WHO grade 3 or 4 IDH1-mutant astrocytomas with loss of nuclear ATRX. The samples were drawn from NOA16, a multicentre, single-arm, open-label phase I trial in Germany that tested a mutant IDH1 peptide vaccine in humans for the first time. Genomic DNA for TCRB sequencing was extracted from EDTA blood using the DNeasy Blood and Tissue Kit. For this clone: Its antigen specificity is not known. No base qualities exist here, and no much larger clone lies one base off it.

Library preparation used the immunoSEQ multiplex PCR assay. Rearranged TCR beta chain sequences were amplified with the hsTCRB Kit following the manufacturer's protocol. Sequencing of TCRB libraries was carried out on an Illumina MiSeq. The published analysis was carried out like this. The kit vendor's proprietary platform handled demultiplexing, trimming and gene mapping. Sourced from immuneACCESS, this table was stored by TCRdb with only in-frame sequences that have V and J called. A share of the clones is absent; for the studies checked, an unresolved V gene accounts for under half, and the remainder has no known explanation. The DNA gave D and trimming, while V, J and clone size come from that table. In all, the sample holds about 44,000 clones, and around 90% of those were seen once. Just under 4% of the sample is in the top ten clones. Points the paper makes about the study in general: Availability determined which PBMC samples were chosen for TCRB deep sequencing. Vaccine-induced immune responses across multiple MHC alleles were detected in 80% to 95% of patients. According to the authors, sample limitations meant that analyses of patient blood samples could not be reproduced. Changes in the top peripheral T cell clonotypes picked up by TCRB sequencing did not appear to be linked to pseudoprogression.

The V end loses 4 bases and the J end loses 1 base, and a stretch of 13 bases separates them. As encoded in the germline V gene (reference sequence), CDR1 is MNHEY while CDR2 is SMNVEV. The CDR3 runs 15 residues from the cysteine to the phenylalanine. Kept here is only the CDR3 DNA, which spans 45 bases and is read in frame from base 1. Sequencing used PBMCs, obtained from a glioma patient whose treatment included an IDH1 peptide vaccine. This TCR derives from a man aged 50-59 years with glioma. The V and J genes are TRBV27 and TRBJ1-1; the D gene is perhaps TRBD1, from 5 matching bases. Here is the DNA: TGTGCCAGCAGTTCACGGTCGACAGCGAACACTGAAGCTTTCTTT. Translated, this gives CASSSRSTANTEAFF.